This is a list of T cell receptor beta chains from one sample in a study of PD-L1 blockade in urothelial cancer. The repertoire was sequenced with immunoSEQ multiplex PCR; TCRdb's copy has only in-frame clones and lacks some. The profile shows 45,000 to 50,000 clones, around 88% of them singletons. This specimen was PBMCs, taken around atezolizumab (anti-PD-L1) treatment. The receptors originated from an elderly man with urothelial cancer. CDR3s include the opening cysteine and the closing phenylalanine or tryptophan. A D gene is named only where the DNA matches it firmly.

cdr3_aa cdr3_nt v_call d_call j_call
CASSEGADPAAYGYTF TGTGCCAGCAGTGAAGGAGCAGACCCGGCGGCCTATGGCTACACCTTC TRBV6-1 NA TRBJ1-2
CASSQNGQAYNEQFF TGTGCCAGCAGTCAGAACGGACAGGCTTACAATGAGCAGTTCTTC TRBV6-6 TRBD1 TRBJ2-1
CASSWVGDEQYF TGTGCCAGCAGTTGGGTAGGAGACGAGCAGTACTTC TRBV6-6 NA TRBJ2-7
CAISEDEYEQYF TGTGCCATCAGTGAAGATGAGTACGAGCAGTACTTC TRBV10-3 NA TRBJ2-7
CASSVHGAGQGSDEQYF TGTGCCAGCAGCGTCCACGGTGCGGGACAGGGGAGCGACGAGCAGTACTTC TRBV9 TRBD1 TRBJ2-7
CASSLGLAGGRYEQYF TGTGCCAGCAGCTTGGGGCTAGCGGGAGGGCGGTACGAGCAGTACTTC TRBV5-8 TRBD2 TRBJ2-7
CASSLGPQLGSGNTIYF TGTGCCAGCAGCTTGGGGCCACAGCTGGGTTCAGGAAACACCATATATTTT TRBV5-4 NA TRBJ1-3
CASSPGTGGEETQYF TGTGCCAGCTCACCAGGGACAGGGGGCGAGGAGACCCAGTACTTC TRBV18 TRBD1 TRBJ2-5
CASSGYGQGSTDTQYF TGCGCCAGCAGCGGGTACGGACAGGGATCCACAGATACGCAGTATTTT TRBV5-1 TRBD1 TRBJ2-3
CASSQAKPGLYYGYTF TGTGCCAGCAGCCAAGCAAAGCCGGGATTGTACTATGGCTACACCTTC TRBV14 NA TRBJ1-2
CASSEALGGNKYEQYF TGTGCCAGCAGTGAAGCGCTTGGCGGGAACAAATACGAGCAGTACTTC TRBV2 NA TRBJ2-7
CASSSWGGGLGYLGYTF TGTGCCAGCAGCTCCTGGGGAGGGGGGCTGGGTTACCTTGGCTACACCTTC TRBV7-2 NA TRBJ1-2